The sequence of this TCR beta chain was determined in a study of Ad26.COV2.S vaccination and SARS-CoV-2 variants (dated by TCRdb to 2020 to 2022). General notes on the study: Donors in the vaccine arm were drawn from COV1001, a multicentre, randomized, double-blind, placebo-controlled phase I-IIa trial testing Ad26.COV2.S in healthy adults. Trial participants were randomized into five groups of five: low-dose or high-dose Ad26.COV2.S given once or twice, or placebo on both occasions. A total of approximately 30 samples were included in the TCR-sequenced set, comprising roughly 19 Ad26.COV2.S vaccine recipients, 5 placebo recipients and 8 SARS-CoV-2 convalescent individuals. Blinding of investigators to trial group allocation was maintained during experiments and outcome assessment. TCRbeta repertoire sequencing was used to assess the specificity and breadth of SARS-CoV-2-reactive T cell receptors after Ad26.COV2.S vaccination. Dosing of Ad26.COV2.S was intramuscular, at either 5x10^10 or 1x10^11 viral particles, delivered as one shot or as two shots spaced 56 days apart. Summary of the overall study and its limitations: Higher spike-specific TCR breadth was observed in Ad26.COV2.S recipients than in placebo recipients (P = 0.0014). Non-spike TCR breadth was comparable between vaccine and placebo recipients, consistent with the vaccine containing only spike. The study was not powered for comparison of responses between vaccine doses or regimens. According to the authors, total T cell responses may have been underestimated by the TCR breadth and depth analyses. After vaccination, substantial breadth of spike-specific CD8+ and CD4+ T cell responses was reported.

The treatment or condition label on this specimen signifies: some 20 received Ad26.COV2.S at low or high dose, single or two shots; roughly five received placebo; per-sample allocation not given. Repertoires of vaccine and placebo recipients were sequenced from samples taken on day 63 after the first injection. Between 29 July and 7 August 2020, Cohort 1b enrolled some 25 adults aged 18-55 years at one site in Boston, USA. As a vaccine, Ad26.COV2.S was a replication-incompetent adenovirus type 26 vector that expressed a prefusion-stabilized SARS-CoV-2 spike protein derived from the original Wuhan strain. Of note for this clone: Its recognized antigen is unknown. The sample holds no much larger clone one base away, and base qualities are not on file.

TCRbeta CDR3 regions were sequenced with the immunoSEQ Assay. After extraction, genomic DNA underwent amplification by bias-controlled multiplex PCR, followed by high-throughput sequencing. Per the original workflow: To quantify the absolute abundance of every unique TCRbeta CDR3 region, sequences were collapsed and filtered. Usable DNA was measured by amplifying reference genes present in all nucleated cells, and TCRbeta template counts were normalized to that usable DNA to estimate T cell fraction. Repertoire TCRs were annotated as SARS-CoV-2-specific when V gene, CDR3 amino acid sequence and J gene were exactly matched to a known reactive TCR set. MIRA supplied the reference SARS-CoV-2 TCR set, which was filtered for enrichment in COVID-19-positive ImmuneCODE repertoires so that public or cross-reactive TCRs were removed. Using the MIRA antigens, annotated TCRs were further analysed by specific ORF or by position within an ORF. Depth was the summed frequency of annotated unique rearrangements, while breadth was defined as annotated unique rearrangements over total unique productive rearrangements. Group comparisons of TCR breadth used two-sided Wilcoxon rank-sum tests. TCRdb limited this immuneACCESS table to in-frame rearrangements with V and J called. A share of clones is missing; checked studies link under half to unresolved V genes, and the rest is unexplained. D and trimming come from the DNA, and the V and J calls and clone size come from that table. This sample has over 200,000 clones in its table, and 88% of those were observed once. The ten biggest clones cover around 10% of the sample.

V and J lose 4 bases and 9 bases, and a span of 12 bases separates them. From the germline V gene, CDR1 is KGHSH and CDR2 is LQKENI. The CDR3 contains 12 residues, cysteine and phenylalanine counted. The only DNA kept is the CDR3, 36 bases in frame from the first base. The sequence joins TRBV18 to TRBJ2-5; the D match is possibly TRBD1 or TRBD2, with 5 bases aligned in each. Material: peripheral blood, obtained in a trial of Ad26.COV2.S vaccine versus placebo. This receptor was obtained from a person between 18 and 60 years old who received the Ad26.COV2.S COVID-19 vaccine or a placebo. The CDR3 protein is CASSHPPGPQYF. The nucleotide sequence is given as TGTGCCAGCTCACATCCACCGGGACCCCAGTACTTC.